Listed below are T cell receptor beta chains from one sample, sequenced in a study of blood T cell repertoires in COVID-19. Some clones are missing from TCRdb's copy, which holds only in-frame ones; the method was immunoSEQ multiplex PCR. Of tens of thousands of clones in the sample, approximately 81% were seen once. The sequencing input was peripheral blood. The receptors stem from a man of 80 years or more with acute or convalescent COVID-19. CDR3s leave out the opening cysteine and the closing phenylalanine or tryptophan. The listing skips clone size in some rows; elsewhere it reads once, few, many or a size class.

v_call	clone_size	cdr3_aa
TRBV6-2/TRBV6-3	.	ASSYSGQNWLSGANVLT
TRBV5-1	.	ASSLLSGLAVDTQY
TRBV7-9	.	ASSLLGTEAF
TRBV6-5	once	ASSYQGYLNEQF
TRBV15	few	ATSRDQSPIGYT
TRBV5-6	.	ASSLHSLQETQY
TRBV3-1/TRBV3-2	.	ASSPWGQGALGNTIY
TRBV5-1	.	ASSLQDSPLH
TRBV18	.	ASSPQGASSGNTIY
TRBV11-3	.	ASSLWTGGFDEQF
TRBV19	.	ASTPGNGNQPQH
TRBV5-1	.	ASSLGEYEQY
TRBV16	once	ASSRQTRTGGVYEQY
TRBV10-1	.	ASSESGGRGAF
TRBV14	.	ASSQDLVSGANVLT
TRBV4-2	.	ASSPPRTGQGGNTIY
TRBV4-1	.	ASSQDPGGYNEQF
TRBV7-2	.	ASSPPGLAGGSDTQY
TRBV25-1	.	ASSALGLSYVGQY
TRBV19	.	ACRDRDTEAF
TRBV29-1	.	SVEGTANTEAF
TRBV28	.	ASSQDIEEYQPQH